Following are 28 T cell receptor beta chains from one sample sequenced in a study of cytotoxic CD8 clonotypes in ibrutinib-treated CLL. Produced via immunoSEQ multiplex PCR; TCRdb's table is partial and in-frame only. The sample includes some 120,000 clones, approximately 56% of them seen just once. This specimen was PBMCs, taken after 24 months of ibrutinib treatment. Source of these receptors: a human donor with chronic lymphocytic leukemia.

This CDR3 is CASSRLEYNEQFF. CDR3 bases: TGTGCCAGCAGTCGGCTAGAGTACAATGAGCAGTTCTTC. The chain has TRBV13 and TRBJ2-1; D not resolved. This CDR3 is built from 13 residues. Germline V gene data show CDR1 as PRHDT and CDR2 as FYEKMQ (reference sequence). Trimming removed 6 bases at V and 4 bases at J, with 10 bases between. The whole variable domain, remainder taken from reference TRBV13 and TRBJ2-1, is AAGVIQSPRHLIKEKRETATLKCYPIPRHDTVYWYQQGPGQDPQFLISFYEKMQSDKGSIPDRFSAQQFSDYHSELNMSSLELGDSALYFCASSRLEYNEQFFGPGTRLTVL.

The chain has TRBV6-5 and TRBJ2-3, with 10 nucleotides matching TRBD2. Germline loops: CDR1 MNHEY, CDR2 SVGAGI. The CDR3 runs 15 residues. V dropped 5 bases and J dropped 0; count of bases not matched to a gene: 2. The CDR3 loop is CASSASGGSTDTQYF. In nucleotides, the CDR3 is TGTGCCAGCAGTGCTAGCGGGGGAAGCACAGATACGCAGTATTTT.

The chain links TRBV4-3 to TRBJ2-7; D possibly uses TRBD1 or TRBD2 (5 bases each). Trimming stripped 1 base from V and 2 bases from J, with 9 bases between. The CDR3 is 14 residues long. Germline CDR1 and CDR2: LGHNA and YSLEER. The CDR3 bases are TGCGCCAGCAGCCAAGGGGACCAAGCCTACGAGCAGTACTTC. It translates to CASSQGDQAYEQYF.

This clone was counted a few times. V is TRBV6-5 and J is TRBJ1-6; TRBD1 aligns across 11 bases. The CDR3 covers 14 residues. CDR1 and CDR2 (germline): MNHEY, SVGAGI. With 7 bases clipped from V and 8 bases from J, the junction kept 4 bases outside the gene matches. CDR3 bases: TGTGCCAGCACCACGGGACAGGGGGATTCACCCCTCCACTTT. This gives the protein CASTTGQGDSPLHF.

This clone was observed many times. This sequence joins TRBV5-1 and TRBJ2-3; 8 bases align to TRBD2. This CDR3 spans 15 amino acids. The germline V gene has CDR1 SGHRS and CDR2 YFSETQ. V trimming: 3 bases; J trimming: 1 base; junction bases outside the gene matches: 4. CDR3 region: CASSWDSGGTDTQYF. DNA of the CDR3: TGCGCCAGCAGCTGGGATAGCGGGGGCACAGATACGCAGTATTTT.

This clone was observed a few times. The J gene is TRBJ2-2, the V gene TRBV9; no firm D call. V was shortened by 2 bases and J by 6 bases, with 8 bases between the two germline ends. This CDR3 spans 13 amino acids. The germline V gene encodes CDR1 SGDLS and CDR2 YYNGEE. This CDR3 is CASSVLPAGELFF. In DNA, the CDR3 is TGTGCCAGCAGCGTCCTTCCGGCCGGGGAGCTGTTTTTT.

This clone showed up many times. V usage is TRBV7-2 and J usage is TRBJ1-2; 10 bases align to TRBD1. Unmatched junction bases numbered 7, after V lost 2 bases and J lost 7 bases. CDR3 length: 15 amino acids. Per germline, CDR1 SGHTA and CDR2 FQGNSA. The CDR3 is CASSLWGQGSGGYTF. CDR3 nucleotide sequence: TGTGCCAGCAGCTTATGGGGACAGGGGTCCGGTGGCTACACCTTC.

A few counts support this clone. The J gene is TRBJ2-3, the V gene TRBV19, with D unclear. This CDR3 comprises 14 residues. V was cut by 1 base and J by 1 base, with 6 bases left in between. Germline V gene data show CDR1 as LNHDA and CDR2 as SQIVND (reference sequence). The CDR3 nucleotides read TGTGCCAGTAGTATAGGGGTACGCACAGATACGCAGTATTTT. Protein product: CASSIGVRTDTQYF.

This clone was seen a single time. The chain uses TRBV5-6 and TRBJ2-5; TRBD1 agrees at 8 bases. The CDR3 loop spans 14 amino acids. Losses at the gene ends were 4 bases for V and 5 bases for J; bases not matched to a gene: 7. The germline V gene encodes CDR1 SGHDT and CDR2 YYEEEE. The CDR3 protein is CASSNSGGWETQYF. CDR3 bases: TGTGCCAGCAGCAACTCAGGGGGCTGGGAGACCCAGTACTTC.

This clone showed up just a few times. It may be a read error: a sequence one base away is much more abundant. The chain uses TRBV2 and TRBJ2-3; 8 nucleotides line up with TRBD2. This CDR3 spans 15 amino acids. Trimming removed 3 bases from V and 1 base from J; junction bases left unmatched: 3. CDR1 is SNHLY and CDR2 is FYNNEI in the germline V gene. The CDR3, as DNA: TGTGCCAGCAGTGATAGTAGCGGGGGCACAGATACGCAGTATTTT. It encodes CASSDSSGGTDTQYF.

J is TRBJ2-1 and V is TRBV29-1; 7 bases fit TRBD2. Trimming cost V 4 bases and J 9 bases; bases outside gene matches: 6. This CDR3 is built from 12 residues. Germline CDR1 reads SQVTM; CDR2 reads ANQGSEA. Written as DNA, the CDR3 is TGCAGCGTTGCCGAGACTAGCCGTGAGCAGTTCTTC. Translation gives CSVAETSREQFF.

The chain has TRBV9 and TRBJ2-7; 10 positions match TRBD1. Germline values: CDR1 SGDLS, CDR2 YYNGEE. The CDR3 covers 17 residues. V lost 3 bases, J lost 6 bases, and 15 bases stayed unmatched. The CDR3: CASSAVPGGQGPLEQYF. For the CDR3, the DNA is TGTGCCAGCAGCGCAGTCCCCGGGGGACAGGGGCCTCTCGAGCAGTACTTC.

V and J are TRBV30 and TRBJ1-2; D possibly corresponds to TRBD1 (5 bases). From germline, CDR1 is GTSNPN and CDR2 SVGIG (reference sequence). Trimming took 0 bases from V and 0 from J, leaving 20 bases between them. CDR3 length: 18 amino acids. The CDR3 coding sequence is TGTGCCTGGAGTGTAAGATTGGCAGGGTCTAGAACTAACTATGGCTACACCTTC. It yields the protein CAWSVRLAGSRTNYGYTF.

This clone was seen only a few times. The chain employs TRBV18 and TRBJ1-1, with TRBD1 matching over 9 bases. The J segment lost 4 bases and the V segment lost 6 bases, leaving 3 bases of the junction unmatched. Germline V gene sequence: CDR1 KGHSH, CDR2 LQKENI. The CDR3 has 13 amino acids. The CDR3 is CASSTGGSTEAFF. In DNA form, the CDR3 reads TGTGCCAGCTCTACAGGGGGCAGCACTGAAGCTTTCTTT.

In DNA form, the CDR3 reads TGCGCCAGCAGCTTGGACTTAGGCAGCGACTATGGCTACACCTTC. Residues: CASSLDLGSDYGYTF. V gene TRBV5-1 combines with J gene TRBJ1-2; D gene ambiguous. This CDR3 has 15 amino acids. Germline V lookup: CDR1 SGHRS, CDR2 YFSETQ. V was shortened by 0 bases and J by 3 bases, with 12 bases between the two germline ends.

V usage is TRBV7-9 and J usage is TRBJ2-7; no definite D call. From germline, CDR1 is SEHNR and CDR2 FQNEAQ (reference sequence). The CDR3 has 13 residues. V was clipped by 5 bases and J by 3 bases, with 11 bases between them. The CDR3 coding sequence is TGTGCCAGCAGCCCATTGAGTGACTACGAGCAGTACTTC. It translates to CASSPLSDYEQYF.

This clone was seen a few times. The chain uses TRBV7-3 and TRBJ2-2; tentative D call: TRBD1 (6 bases). Between the trimmed V and J ends, which lost 0 bases and 4 bases, there was a span of 6 bases. In germline, CDR1 is SGHTA, CDR2 FQGTGA. CDR3 length equals 14 residues. This chain's CDR3 is CASSLTDSTGELFF. In DNA form, the CDR3 reads TGTGCCAGCAGCTTAACGGACAGCACCGGGGAGCTGTTTTTT.

The genes are TRBV6-5 and TRBJ2-7; a weak D match, TRBD1 (6 bases). V dropped 6 bases and J dropped 3 bases, with 15 bases sitting between them. Germline CDR1 MNHEY, CDR2 SVGAGI. The CDR3 loop spans 14 amino acids. CDR3 nucleotide sequence: TGTGCCAGCAGCATGCGACAGGACATCTACGAGCAGTACTTC. It yields the protein CASSMRQDIYEQYF.

The genes are TRBV29-1 and TRBJ2-7, with a possible D match to TRBD1 (6 bases). The CDR3 runs to 15 residues. The germline V gene has CDR1 SQVTM and CDR2 ANQGSEA. V lost 5 bases and J lost 0, with 17 bases in between. The CDR3 region has the DNA TGCAGCGTTCCCCGCGGAGGACAGAACTCCTACGAGCAGTACTTC. Translation gives CSVPRGGQNSYEQYF.

This clone was seen just once. The chain uses TRBV25-1 and TRBJ2-3, with 10 bases identical to TRBD2. Looked up from germline, CDR1 is MGHDK and CDR2 is SYGVNS. The CDR3 length is 13 residues. The V gene end was trimmed by 8 bases and the J gene end by 1 base; junction bases not matched to a gene: 0. The CDR3 reads CASGTSGTDTQYF. The CDR3 coding sequence is TGTGCCAGCGGGACTAGCGGCACAGATACGCAGTATTTT.

The V call is TRBV7-2, the J call TRBJ2-7, with 7 bases lining up with TRBD1. The J segment lost 8 bases and the V segment lost 4 bases, leaving 14 bases of the junction unmatched. The germline CDR1 and CDR2 sequences are SGHTA and FQGNSA. This CDR3 spans 15 amino acids. For the CDR3, the DNA is TGTGCCAGCAGCTCCACTCAGGGACAGCCGAGAAAGCAGTACTTC. Amino acids: CASSSTQGQPRKQYF.

V usage is TRBV7-2 and J usage is TRBJ1-6, with 7 bases lining up with TRBD1. Germline V gives CDR1 SGHTA, CDR2 FQGNSA. This CDR3 has 14 amino acids. The V and J ends lost 3 bases and 8 bases, in that order; junction bases with no gene match: 4. In nucleotides, the CDR3 is TGTGCCAGCAGCTTCGGGACAGACCATTCACCCCTCCACTTT. Its protein is CASSFGTDHSPLHF.

This clone was observed a handful of times. The chain couples TRBV2 to TRBJ2-7; a weak D match, TRBD1 (5 bases). The CDR3 is made up of 13 amino acids. Trimming stripped 7 bases from V and 2 bases from J, with 12 bases between. In germline, CDR1 is SNHLY, CDR2 FYNNEI. The CDR3 loop reads CASTKQGPYEQYF. CDR3 DNA: TGTGCCAGCACGAAGCAGGGCCCCTACGAGCAGTACTTC.

The chain joins TRBV11-3 to TRBJ2-2; TRBD1 might be the D (6 bases). In germline, CDR1 is SGHNT, CDR2 YENEEA. This CDR3 has 17 amino acids. V was trimmed by 3 bases and J by 3 bases, leaving 17 bases between them. The CDR3 here is CASSFPVPGVHTGELFF. The CDR3 DNA reads as TGTGCCAGCAGCTTTCCCGTACCAGGGGTGCACACCGGGGAGCTGTTTTTT.

This clone was seen a single time. The chain combines TRBV6-5 with TRBJ2-1; 8 positions agree with TRBD2. Looked up from germline, CDR1 is MNHEY and CDR2 is SVGAGI. The V gene end was trimmed by 7 bases and the J gene end by 5 bases; junction bases not matched to a gene: 10. The CDR3 loop spans 15 amino acids. CDR3 in amino acids: CASTLGGGTNNEQFF. The CDR3 DNA follows: TGTGCCAGCACCCTGGGCGGGGGGACCAACAATGAGCAGTTCTTC.

There are a few counts of this clone. J is TRBJ1-2 and V is TRBV19, with D perhaps matching TRBD1 (5 bases). The CDR3 is 14 residues long. Between the trimmed V and J ends, which lost 0 bases and 3 bases, there was a span of 8 bases. The germline V gene encodes CDR1 LNHDA and CDR2 SQIVND (reference sequence). CDR3 bases: TGTGCCAGTAGTATAGACCCGACAGACTATGGCTACACCTTC. Its protein product is CASSIDPTDYGYTF.

This rearrangement joins TRBV4-3 to TRBJ2-3; no reliable D call. Trimming pared 4 bases from V and 1 base from J, leaving 9 bases between. The CDR3 consists of 14 residues. From germline, CDR1 is LGHNA and CDR2 YSLEER. This CDR3 is CASSPRGGTDTQYF. The DNA of the CDR3 is TGCGCCAGCAGCCCCCGAGGTGGCACAGATACGCAGTATTTT.

The chain recombines TRBV6-5 with TRBJ2-7; no definite D call. This CDR3 contains 11 residues. V shed 6 bases and J shed 0 bases, with 3 bases lying between them. Germline V gene sequence: CDR1 MNHEY, CDR2 SVGAGI. The CDR3: CASRTSYEQYF. The DNA of the CDR3 is TGTGCCAGCAGAACCTCCTACGAGCAGTACTTC.